The 8 T cell receptor beta chains below all came from one sample that was sequenced in a study of shared clonotypes between healthy human individuals. Clones were read by immunoSEQ multiplex PCR, and TCRdb kept only the in-frame ones, dropping some. The data show 2 million to 2.5 million clones, approximately 96% seen once. The specimen was naive CD4+ T cells sorted from blood. Regarding subset: CD45RA+ positively selected. The receptor source for this set is a young man in good health.

The table lists this clone with a count of one. The chain joins TRBV9 to TRBJ1-1, with D tentatively TRBD1 (6 bases). The V gene lost 0 bases and the J gene lost 9 bases, with 15 bases spanning the gap. Germline CDR1 is SGDLS and CDR2 is YYNGEE. The CDR3 consists of 14 residues. CDR3 sequence reads: CASSVGQASPQAFF. The CDR3 nucleotides are TGTGCCAGCAGCGTAGGACAGGCGAGCCCTCAAGCTTTCTTT.

This rearrangement joins TRBV7-2 to TRBJ2-4; 8 bases agree with TRBD1. The trim removed 5 bases at V and 8 bases at J, leaving 14 bases unmatched. Germline loops: CDR1 SGHTA, CDR2 FQGNSA. The CDR3 is 16 amino acids. CDR3: CASSGQGITVGDIQYF. The CDR3 DNA sequence: TGTGCCAGCAGCGGACAGGGTATTACCGTGGGAGACATTCAGTACTTC.

The rearrangement joins TRBV14 to TRBJ2-7; 9 bases line up with TRBD2. V gave up 4 bases and J gave up 5 bases; unmatched junction bases: 9. Per germline, CDR1 SGHDN and CDR2 FVKESK. This CDR3 region has 15 residues. The CDR3 bases are TGTGCCAGCAGCCTCGAGCTAGCGGGATCCCACGAGCAGTACTTC. Protein product: CASSLELAGSHEQYF.

The chain employs TRBV2 and TRBJ1-2; 9 bases fit TRBD1. Per the germline V gene, CDR1 is SNHLY and CDR2 is FYNNEI. The V and J ends lost 11 bases and 5 bases, in that order; junction bases with no gene match: 3. The CDR3 runs to 11 residues. The CDR3 spells CAGQGPYGYTF. Written as DNA, the CDR3 is TGTGCCGGACAGGGGCCGTATGGCTACACCTTC.

The chain carries TRBV10-2 and TRBJ1-1, with D hard to call. The germline gives CDR1 WSHSY, CDR2 SAAADI. V lost 8 bases to trimming and J lost 1 base, with 8 bases between them. This CDR3 has 12 residues. DNA of the CDR3: TGCGCCAGCGCGATGGCGAACACTGAAGCTTTCTTT. Its protein product is CASAMANTEAFF.

As concerns this clone: The same CDR3 can be traced to other DNA sequences in this sample. The CDR3 bases are TGTGCCAGCCGGGCTAGCGGGGGCTCCTACGAGCAGTACTTC. Translated, it gives CASRASGGSYEQYF. J is TRBJ2-7 and V is TRBV6-5, with 10 nucleotides matching TRBD2. The CDR3 has 14 amino acids. In germline, CDR1 is MNHEY, CDR2 SVGAGI. Unmatched junction bases numbered 4, after V lost 8 bases and J lost 0 bases.

This chain links TRBV27 with TRBJ1-2, with 10 nucleotides matching TRBD1. Per germline, CDR1 MNHEY and CDR2 SMNVEV (reference sequence). The CDR3 is 15 residues long. With V trimmed by 5 bases and J by 4 bases, 7 bases remained unmatched. The CDR3 DNA reads TGTGCCAGCAGTACCGGGACAGGGGTAGGCTATGGCTACACCTTC. Protein product: CASSTGTGVGYGYTF.

V gene TRBV15 combines with J gene TRBJ2-3, with TRBD2 matching over 8 bases. Germline V gives CDR1 LNHNV, CDR2 YYDKDF (reference sequence). With V trimmed by 5 bases and J by 2 bases, 9 bases remained unmatched. This CDR3 region has 16 residues. The CDR3 DNA sequence: TGTGCCACCAGCGATTGGGGGCGGGAGGACACAGATACGCAGTATTTT. Its protein is CATSDWGREDTDTQYF.